One sample yielded the 3 T cell receptor beta chains listed below, sequenced in a study of T cells in Graves' hyperthyroidism and ophthalmopathy. TCR beta CDR3 regions were amplified from RNA. HTBI primers were used for first-round RT-PCR of the TCR CDR3. TCRdb reprocessed the multiplex PCR reads via MiXCR and lists one record per CDR3 protein. This table holds about 400,000 distinct CDR3 sequences, about 14% found once. The specimen was blood. These receptors all stem from a middle-aged man with Graves' ophthalmopathy.

This clonotype was observed many times. V gene TRBV29-1 combines with J gene TRBJ2-7; TRBD2 aligns across 8 bases. This CDR3 has 14 amino acids. CDR1 and CDR2 (germline): SQVTM, ANQGSEA. V lost 7 bases, J lost 0 bases, and 8 bases stayed unmatched. DNA for the CDR3: TGCAGCGGACGTATAGCGGGAAACTCCTACGAGCAGTACTTC. Protein sequence: CSGRIAGNSYEQYF.

The sample holds a few counts of this clonotype. The chain recombines TRBV6-5 with TRBJ1-2; D is ambiguous. Germline loops: CDR1 MNHEY, CDR2 SVGAGI. V shed 2 bases and J shed 2 bases, with 12 bases lying between them. CDR3 length: 15 residues. The CDR3 nucleotides are TGTGCCAGCAGTTACCGCGACCGGGAAAACTATGGCTACACCTTC. It yields the protein CASSYRDRENYGYTF.

In this sample, this clonotype turned up a few times. The rearrangement uses TRBV7-9 and TRBJ2-5; D is uncertain. Germline loops: CDR1 SEHNR, CDR2 FQNEAQ (reference sequence). The CDR3 is 12 residues long. Trimming cost V 5 bases and J 4 bases, with 8 bases left between them. CDR3 sequence (DNA): TGTGCCAGCAGCCCTCAGAGAGAGACCCAGTACTTC. Protein sequence: CASSPQRETQYF.